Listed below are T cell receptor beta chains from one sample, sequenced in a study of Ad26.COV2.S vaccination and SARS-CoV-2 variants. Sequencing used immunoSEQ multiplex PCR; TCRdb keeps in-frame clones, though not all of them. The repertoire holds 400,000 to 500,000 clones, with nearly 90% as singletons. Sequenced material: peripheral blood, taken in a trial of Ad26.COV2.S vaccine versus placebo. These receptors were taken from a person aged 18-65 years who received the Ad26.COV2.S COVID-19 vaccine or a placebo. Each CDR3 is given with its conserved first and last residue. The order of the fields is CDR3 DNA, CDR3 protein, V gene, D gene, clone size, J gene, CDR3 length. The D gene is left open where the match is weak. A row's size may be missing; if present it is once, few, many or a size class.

TGTGCCAGCAGTTACAGTGGGACTAGTTTTGGGTATGGCTACACCTTC CASSYSGTSFGYGYTF TRBV6-5 . once TRBJ1-2 16
TGTGCCAGCAGTCAACAGGCCCTTAATGAAAAACTGTTTTTT CASSQQALNEKLFF TRBV28 . . TRBJ1-4 14
TGTGCCAGCAGCCAAGAGACAGGGGGGTCCTACAATGAGCAGTTCTTC CASSQETGGSYNEQFF TRBV4-2 TRBD1 . TRBJ2-1 16
TGCGCCAGCAGCCAAGAACAGGGCTCCTATAATTCACCCCTCCACTTT CASSQEQGSYNSPLHF TRBV4-3 . . TRBJ1-6 16
TGTGCCAGCAGCCCAGAGGGGCGGGAGGGATTCTTC CASSPEGREGFF TRBV3-1/TRBV3-2 TRBD2 once TRBJ2-1 12
TGTGCCAGCAGTTACATGGTAAACACTGAAGCTTTCTTT CASSYMVNTEAFF TRBV6-2/TRBV6-3 . . TRBJ1-1 13
TGTGCCAGCAGCCAAGACTCTTGGCTTGGTAATGAAAAACTGTTTTTT CASSQDSWLGNEKLFF TRBV4-2 . . TRBJ1-4 16
TGTGCCAGCTCACCAGGTCGACAGGCCGGGGGCCCTCAGCATTTT CASSPGRQAGGPQHF TRBV18 . . TRBJ1-5 15
TGTGCCAGCAGTGCCAGTCTCAACACTGAAGCTTTCTTT CASSASLNTEAFF TRBV11-2 . . TRBJ1-1 13
TGTGCCAGCAGCTCGCGGACTAGCGGGAGCAATACGCAGTATTTT CASSSRTSGSNTQYF TRBV7-6 TRBD2 once TRBJ2-3 15
TGTGCCAGCAGCCCTGGACACAGCGGGAGCGGGGCAGATACGCAGTATTTT CASSPGHSGSGADTQYF TRBV14 TRBD2 . TRBJ2-3 17
TGCAGCGTTCTGGACACACGCACGAGCAACGTCCTGACTTTC CSVLDTRTSNVLTF TRBV29-1 . . TRBJ2-6 14
TGTGCCAGCAGCCAGCTGAAGGAGGTGGAAAAACTGTTTTTT CASSQLKEVEKLFF TRBV4-2 . . TRBJ1-4 14
TGTGCCTGGAGTGTAAGAGACGGGAAGACCCAGTACTTC CAWSVRDGKTQYF TRBV30 . . TRBJ2-5 13
TGTGCCAGTAGTGTTTCCAGGGGGGATACGCAGTATTTT CASSVSRGDTQYF TRBV19 TRBD1 . TRBJ2-3 13
TGTGCCAGCAGCCCTCGCGGCAGGAGAGATCGCTCCTACGAGCAGTACTTC CASSPRGRRDRSYEQYF TRBV7-9 . . TRBJ2-7 17
TGCGCCAGCAGCCTGGGACAGGGTGACGAGCAGTACTTC CASSLGQGDEQYF TRBV5-1 TRBD1 . TRBJ2-7 13
TGCGCCAGCAGCTTGGGTCAGACCGGGGAGCTGTTTTTT CASSLGQTGELFF TRBV5-1 . once TRBJ2-2 13
TGTGCCAGCCAAGCCACCACAACTCGGCAGCCCCAGCATTTT CASQATTTRQPQHF TRBV6-5 . . TRBJ1-5 14
TGTGCCAGCAGGACAAACACCGGGGAGCTGTTTTTT CASRTNTGELFF TRBV6-5 . . TRBJ2-2 12
TGTGCCAGCAGATCGACAGGGTGGTCTGGGGCCAACGTCCTGACTTTC CASRSTGWSGANVLTF TRBV28 TRBD1 . TRBJ2-6 16
TGTGCCACCAGTGATCCCTACAATGAGCAGTTCTTC CATSDPYNEQFF TRBV24-1 . once TRBJ2-1 12
TGTGCCAGCAGCCGGACAGCGACTGAAGCTTTCTTT CASSRTATEAFF TRBV12-3/TRBV12-4 . . TRBJ1-1 12
TGTGCCACCAGTGATCCGGGATCCCTGGGGCCCCAGCATTTT CATSDPGSLGPQHF TRBV24-1 . . TRBJ1-5 14
TGTGCCATCAGTGAGGGGGGTAGGAACACTGAAGCTTTCTTT CAISEGGRNTEAFF TRBV10-3 . . TRBJ1-1 14
TGTGCCAGCAGTGGATTCCTGTCCTCTGGGGCCAACGTCCTGACTTTC CASSGFLSSGANVLTF TRBV28 . . TRBJ2-6 16
TGCGCCAGCAGCCAAGCCGGGGAGTCGAGGGGAAACACCATATATTTT CASSQAGESRGNTIYF TRBV4-3 . . TRBJ1-3 16
TGTGCCAGCAGCTTCCGGGCGGGCTACGAGCAGTACTTC CASSFRAGYEQYF TRBV5-5 . . TRBJ2-7 13
TGTGCCAGCAGTTTGTCAGGACCAATTACCGACAACACTGAAGCTTTCTTT CASSLSGPITDNTEAFF TRBV27 . . TRBJ1-1 17
TGTGCCGTGAAGGTAGGGCTAGCGGAGACCTACAATGAGCAGTTCTTC CAVKVGLAETYNEQFF TRBV19 TRBD2 . TRBJ2-1 16
TGTGCCAGCAGAGCAGGGGGCGGGTGGCAGCCCCAGCATTTT CASRAGGGWQPQHF TRBV2 TRBD1 . TRBJ1-5 14
TGTGCCAGCAGTTACCTGACAGGCCAAGAGACCCAGTACTTC CASSYLTGQETQYF TRBV6-6 . once TRBJ2-5 14
TGCGCCAGCAGCTCCGGACAGGGGGCGTGGGAGCAGTACTTC CASSSGQGAWEQYF TRBV5-1 TRBD1 once TRBJ2-7 14
TGTGCCAGCACAGGAAGGGGCAATGAGCAGTTCTTC CASTGRGNEQFF TRBV19 . . TRBJ2-1 12
TGTGCCAGCAGTGCCCGCCTAAACACTGAAGCTTTCTTT CASSARLNTEAFF TRBV2 . . TRBJ1-1 13
TGTGCCAGCAGTGTCGGGAATCAGCCCCAGCATTTT CASSVGNQPQHF TRBV2 . . TRBJ1-5 12
TGTGCCAGCAGCTGGGCGGGACAGGGGGCCAGTTCACCCCTCCACTTT CASSWAGQGASSPLHF TRBV7-3 TRBD1 . TRBJ1-6 16
TGCGCCAGCAGCCAAGCCGACAGGGTAGAACAGCCCCAGCATTTT CASSQADRVEQPQHF TRBV4-1 TRBD1 . TRBJ1-5 15
TGTGCCAGCAGTGAAGTGGAGGGGAGGAGCTATGGCTACACCTTC CASSEVEGRSYGYTF TRBV25-1 . once TRBJ1-2 15
TGTGCCAGTAGTACGGCGGGGGGGGCGAACACTGAAGCTTTCTTT CASSTAGGANTEAFF TRBV19 . . TRBJ1-1 15
TGCGCCAGCAGCCAAGATAACCGAGGAGAGACCCAGTACTTC CASSQDNRGETQYF TRBV4-1 . . TRBJ2-5 14
TGTGCCAGCAGCTCGCCTACGGGGCCCTCTGGAAACACCATATATTTT CASSSPTGPSGNTIYF TRBV28 . once TRBJ1-3 16
TGCAGCGTTGCGGAAGGTCTAACGGCCTACAATGAGCAGTTCTTC CSVAEGLTAYNEQFF TRBV29-1 . once TRBJ2-1 15
TGTGCCAGTAGCCCGGGCCCCATCTCTGGAAACACCATATATTTT CASSPGPISGNTIYF TRBV19 . few TRBJ1-3 15
TGCAGTGCTACGGGACTCGCTGAGCAGTTCTTC CSATGLAEQFF TRBV20-1 . few TRBJ2-1 11
TGTGCCACCGGCGGGCAGGGCAATGAGCAGTTCTTC CATGGQGNEQFF TRBV6-6 . . TRBJ2-1 12
TGTGCCAGCAGTTTGCCCCCCACTGGAAGCAATCAGCCCCAGCATTTT CASSLPPTGSNQPQHF TRBV28 . . TRBJ1-5 16
TGTGCCAGCAGTTACCACCGACAGGGGGAATGGGTCGAGCAGTACTTC CASSYHRQGEWVEQYF TRBV6-5 TRBD1 . TRBJ2-7 16
TGTGCCAGCGGCCCGCGTCCCCCGGGGAGCAACATTCAGTACTTC CASGPRPPGSNIQYF TRBV28 . . TRBJ2-4 15
TGTGCCAGCAGCTTAGGTTTGGCTGCCCCTGAAAAACTGTTTTTT CASSLGLAAPEKLFF TRBV7-9 . . TRBJ1-4 15